This TCR beta chain was documented in a study of T cells in localized non-small cell lung cancer. A remark on this clone: Its antigen remains unknown.

General study points: Higher blood T cell density went with longer overall survival. Measurement of T cell clonality placed uninvolved adjacent lung highest, above the level in tumor. Paired adjacent lung recovered a median around 59 of the top 100 tumor clones.

This CDR3 contains 16 residues. Germline V lookup: CDR1 SGHNT, CDR2 YENEEA. Trimming pared 4 bases from V and 2 bases from J, leaving 14 bases between. Clones were read by immunoSEQ multiplex PCR, and TCRdb kept only the in-frame ones, dropping some. The table shows roughly 35,000 clones, with about 90% occurring only once. The sequences come from peripheral blood, collected before any cancer treatment. The sequence came from a woman aged 40-69 years with stage I lung adenocarcinoma. The J gene is TRBJ2-2, the V gene TRBV11-3; a possible D gene is TRBD2 (6 bases). The CDR3 is CASSSGGGPNTGELFF. As DNA, the CDR3 is TGTGCCAGCAGCTCGGGCGGAGGGCCTAACACCGGGGAGCTGTTTTTT.